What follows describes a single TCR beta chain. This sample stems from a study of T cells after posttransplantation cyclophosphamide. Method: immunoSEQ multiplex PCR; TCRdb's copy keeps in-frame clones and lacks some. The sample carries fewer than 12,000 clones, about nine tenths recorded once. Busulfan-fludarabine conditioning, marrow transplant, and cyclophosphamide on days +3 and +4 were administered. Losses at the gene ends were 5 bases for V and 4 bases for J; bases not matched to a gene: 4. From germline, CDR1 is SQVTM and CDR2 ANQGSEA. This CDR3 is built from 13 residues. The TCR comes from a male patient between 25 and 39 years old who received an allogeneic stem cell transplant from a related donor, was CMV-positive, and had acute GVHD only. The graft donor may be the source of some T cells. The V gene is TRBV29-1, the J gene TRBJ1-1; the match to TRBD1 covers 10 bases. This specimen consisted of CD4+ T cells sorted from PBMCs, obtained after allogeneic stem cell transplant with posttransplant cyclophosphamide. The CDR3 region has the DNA TGCAGCGTTAGACAGGGGGCGGGCACTGAAGCTTTCTTT. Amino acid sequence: CSVRQGAGTEAFF.